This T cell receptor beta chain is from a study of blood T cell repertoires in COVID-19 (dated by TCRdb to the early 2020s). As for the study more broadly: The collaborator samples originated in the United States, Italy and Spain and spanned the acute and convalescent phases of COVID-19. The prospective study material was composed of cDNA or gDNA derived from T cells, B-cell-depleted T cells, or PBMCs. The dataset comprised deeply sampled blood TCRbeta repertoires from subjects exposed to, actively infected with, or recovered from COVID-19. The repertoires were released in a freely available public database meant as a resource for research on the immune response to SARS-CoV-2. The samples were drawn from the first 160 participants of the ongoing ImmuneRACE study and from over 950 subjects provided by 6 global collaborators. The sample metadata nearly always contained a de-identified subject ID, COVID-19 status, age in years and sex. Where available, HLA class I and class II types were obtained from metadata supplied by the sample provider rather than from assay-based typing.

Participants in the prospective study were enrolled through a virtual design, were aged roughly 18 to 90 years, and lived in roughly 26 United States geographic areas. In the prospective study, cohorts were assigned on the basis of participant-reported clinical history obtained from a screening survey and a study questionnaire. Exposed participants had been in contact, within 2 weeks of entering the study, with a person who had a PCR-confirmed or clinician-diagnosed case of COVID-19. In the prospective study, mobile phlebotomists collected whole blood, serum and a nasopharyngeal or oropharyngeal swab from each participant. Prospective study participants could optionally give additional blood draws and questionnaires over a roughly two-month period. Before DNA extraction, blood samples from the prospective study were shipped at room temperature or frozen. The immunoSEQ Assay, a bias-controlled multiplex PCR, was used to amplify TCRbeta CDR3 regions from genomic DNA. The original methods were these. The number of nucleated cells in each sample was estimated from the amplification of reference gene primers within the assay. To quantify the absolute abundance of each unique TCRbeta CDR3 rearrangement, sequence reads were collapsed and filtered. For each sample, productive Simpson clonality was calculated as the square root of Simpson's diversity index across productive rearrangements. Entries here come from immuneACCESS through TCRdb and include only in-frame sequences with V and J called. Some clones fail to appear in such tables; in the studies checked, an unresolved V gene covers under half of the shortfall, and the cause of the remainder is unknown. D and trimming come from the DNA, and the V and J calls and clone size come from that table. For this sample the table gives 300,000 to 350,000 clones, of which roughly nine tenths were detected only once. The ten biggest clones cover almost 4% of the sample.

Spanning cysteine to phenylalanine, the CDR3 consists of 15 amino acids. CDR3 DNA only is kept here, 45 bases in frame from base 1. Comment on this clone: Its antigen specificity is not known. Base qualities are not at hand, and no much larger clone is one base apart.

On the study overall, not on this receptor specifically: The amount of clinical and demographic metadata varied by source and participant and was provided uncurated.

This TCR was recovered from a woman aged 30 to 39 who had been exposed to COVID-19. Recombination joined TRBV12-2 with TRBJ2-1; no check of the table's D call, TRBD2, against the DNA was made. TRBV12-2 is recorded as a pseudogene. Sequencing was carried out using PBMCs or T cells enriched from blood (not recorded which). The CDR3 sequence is CASRSGLAGGHEQFF. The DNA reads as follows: TGTGCAAGTCGCTCGGGACTAGCGGGGGGCCATGAGCAGTTCTTC.